Each of the 21 T cell receptor beta chains below was sequenced from the same sample in a study of cytomegalovirus exposure and HLA in healthy donors. PCR involved 60 Vbeta and 13 Jbeta primers. Produced via immunoSEQ multiplex PCR; TCRdb's table is partial and in-frame only. The sample has some 200,000 clones, over 75% seen once; the top ten hold 2.5% to 3.5%. The material sequenced was PBMCs. These TCRs come from a female donor in good health and CMV-seronegative.

This clone was counted a few times. The chain couples TRBV18 to TRBJ2-7; D gene unclear. CDR3 length: 14 amino acids. Germline CDR1 is KGHSH and CDR2 is LQKENI. The ends were cut back, 0 bases at V and 2 bases at J, with 8 bases in the middle. CDR3 residues: CASSPPAVAYEQYF. As DNA, the CDR3 is TGTGCCAGCTCACCACCGGCAGTTGCCTACGAGCAGTACTTC.

V and J are TRBV25-1 and TRBJ1-2, with TRBD1 matching 8 bases. Unmatched junction bases numbered 9, after V lost 5 bases and J lost 1 base. The germline CDR1 and CDR2 sequences are MGHDK and SYGVNS. The CDR3 covers 16 residues. In DNA, the CDR3 is TGTGCCAGCAGTCGGTCCGGGACAGGCTTTAACTATGGCTACACCTTC. This gives the protein CASSRSGTGFNYGYTF.

This chain joins TRBV6-5 and TRBJ1-2, with 7 bases identical to TRBD1. The CDR3 consists of 13 residues. V lost 5 bases, J lost 3 bases, and 3 bases stayed unmatched. CDR1 and CDR2 from the germline V gene are MNHEY and SVGAGI. Here the CDR3 reads CASSATGDYGYTF. CDR3 nucleotide sequence: TGTGCCAGCAGTGCAACAGGGGACTATGGCTACACCTTC.

This sequence joins TRBV9 and TRBJ1-6; no reliable D call. Germline-derived CDR1 and CDR2 are SGDLS and YYNGEE. The CDR3 covers 14 residues. Between the trimmed V and J ends, which lost 4 bases and 7 bases, there was a span of 12 bases. The CDR3 region is CASSTRQENSPLHF. CDR3 nucleotide sequence: TGTGCCAGCAGCACCAGACAAGAGAATTCACCCCTCCACTTT. The full variable domain, its missing parts supplied by reference TRBV9 and TRBJ1-6, is DSGVTQTPKHLITATGQRVTLRCSPRSGDLSVYWYQQSLDQGLQFLIQYYNGEERAKGNILERFSAQQFPDLHSELNLSSLELGDSALYFCASSTRQENSPLHFGNGTRLTVT.

The chain employs TRBV7-6 and TRBJ2-7; 7 nucleotides agree with TRBD2. There are 14 residues in the CDR3. Trimming removed 6 bases from V and 2 bases from J; junction bases left unmatched: 7. CDR1 and CDR2 (germline): SGHVS, FNYEAQ. For the CDR3, the DNA is TGTGCCAGCAGACCAACTAGCGCCACCTACGAGCAGTACTTC. The encoded protein is CASRPTSATYEQYF.

This chain joins TRBV6-6 and TRBJ2-7; the D gene is possibly TRBD1 (6 bases). The V gene's germline CDR1 is MNHNY and CDR2 SVGAGI (reference sequence). The CDR3 covers 12 residues. Trimming took 6 bases from V and 1 from J, leaving 7 bases between them. CDR3 sequence reads: CASRDSSYEQYF. The CDR3 nucleotides are TGTGCCAGCAGGGACAGTTCCTACGAGCAGTACTTC.

The genes are TRBV30 and TRBJ1-5, with D perhaps TRBD1 (6 bases). V was shortened by 5 bases and J by 5 bases, with 13 bases between the two germline ends. Germline assignment: CDR1 GTSNPN and CDR2 SVGIG (reference sequence). The CDR3 loop spans 13 amino acids. The CDR3 region has the DNA TGTGCCTGGCAAACAGGGCTTGATCAGCCCCAGCATTTT. This encodes CAWQTGLDQPQHF.

The chain recombines TRBV5-1 with TRBJ2-1; TRBD2 might be the D (5 bases). The CDR3 extends over 16 amino acids. The germline V gene has CDR1 SGHRS and CDR2 YFSETQ. V was shortened by 4 bases and J by 4 bases, with 18 bases between the two germline ends. In nucleotides, the CDR3 is TGCGCCAGCAGCGGGTTTGGTCGGGAAGGTTACAATGAGCAGTTCTTC. This sequence encodes CASSGFGREGYNEQFF.

The chain carries TRBV7-9 and TRBJ2-1; TRBD2 matches 11 bases. Trimming took 2 bases from V and 7 from J; bases not matched to a gene: 4. Germline V lookup: CDR1 SEHNR, CDR2 FQNEAQ (reference sequence). This CDR3 is 15 amino acids long. CDR3 coding DNA: TGTGCCAGCAGCTTATTCGCTAGCGGGAGGAATGAGCAGTTCTTC. Amino acids: CASSLFASGRNEQFF. Full variable domain (outside the CDR3, taken from reference TRBV7-9 and TRBJ2-1): DTGVSQNPRHKITKRGQNVTFRCDPISEHNRLYWYRQTLGQGPEFLTYFQNEAQLEKSRLLSDRFSAERPKGSFSTLEIQRTEQGDSAMYLCASSLFASGRNEQFFGPGTRLTVL.

The genes are TRBV4-2 and TRBJ2-3, with D tentatively TRBD2 (5 bases). CDR1 LGHNA and CDR2 YNFKEQ come from the germline V gene. The CDR3 totals 15 residues. V shed 3 bases and J shed 0 bases, with 10 bases lying between them. The CDR3 DNA reads as TGTGCCAGCAGCCAGATACTAGATAGCACAGATACGCAGTATTTT. Residues: CASSQILDSTDTQYF.

The V call is TRBV28, the J call TRBJ2-5; TRBD1 aligns across 7 bases. The CDR3 is 16 residues long. The germline CDR1 and CDR2 sequences are MDHEN and SYDVKM. Unmatched junction bases numbered 10, after V lost 2 bases and J lost 4 bases. CDR3 sequence (DNA): TGTGCCAGCAGTTTACCCGGGACAGCCTCGTCAGAGACCCAGTACTTC. This encodes CASSLPGTASSETQYF.

This chain links TRBV25-1 with TRBJ2-1; 13 bases match TRBD2. V shed 8 bases, J shed 5 bases, and the junction held 9 bases outside the gene matches. The V gene's germline CDR1 is MGHDK and CDR2 SYGVNS. The CDR3 runs to 16 residues. CDR3 DNA sequence: TGTGCCAGCCGACAAACCGGGACTAGCGGGAACAATGAGCAGTTCTTC. It codes for CASRQTGTSGNNEQFF.

This clone was seen a few times. The chain joins TRBV6-6 to TRBJ1-5; D might be TRBD1 (6 bases). This CDR3 has 13 residues. The germline V and J ends were trimmed by 7 bases and 5 bases, with 12 bases remaining between them. Germline loops: CDR1 MNHNY, CDR2 SVGAGI (reference sequence). CDR3 nucleotide sequence: TGTGCCAGCACCCCAGGGGTGGATCAGCCCCAGCATTTT. As protein: CASTPGVDQPQHF.

The chain uses TRBV6-5 and TRBJ1-1, with TRBD1 matching 7 bases. The CDR3 has 15 amino acids. After removal of 1 base from V and 10 bases from J, the junction contained 12 bases not matched to a gene. Germline CDR1 is MNHEY and CDR2 is SVGAGI. The CDR3 nucleotides are TGTGCCAGCAGTTACTTGGGACAGAGGCCGGCGACAGCTTTCTTT. It codes for CASSYLGQRPATAFF.

CDR3 in amino acids: CASSLITPTSGGPYEQYF. The CDR3 coding sequence is TGTGCCAGCTCCTTAATTACACCGACTAGCGGGGGCCCCTACGAGCAGTACTTC. This chain joins TRBV18 and TRBJ2-5, with 12 bases aligning to TRBD2. The J call may be incorrect, as the DNA end agrees better with TRBJ2-7. This CDR3 contains 18 residues. Germline V gives CDR1 KGHSH, CDR2 LQKENI.

The chain employs TRBV21-1 and TRBJ2-4; the table assigns TRBD2, which was not confirmed against the DNA. TRBV21-1 is designated a pseudogene. The CDR3 runs to 17 residues. The CDR3 DNA is TGTGCCAGCAGCAAAGGGACTAGCGGGGGTGATAAAAACATTCAGTACTTC. This codes for CASSKGTSGGDKNIQYF.

The chain employs TRBV18 and TRBJ2-1; D may be TRBD1 (6 bases). V lost 2 bases, J lost 2 bases, and 16 bases lay in between. The CDR3 has 17 residues. The V gene's germline CDR1 is KGHSH and CDR2 LQKENI. This CDR3 is CASSPGGGLGAYNEQFF. The CDR3 DNA reads as TGTGCCAGCTCACCAGGGGGCGGCCTAGGAGCCTACAATGAGCAGTTCTTC.

This chain connects TRBV5-8 to TRBJ1-5, with D possibly matching TRBD1 (6 bases). The germline V gene encodes CDR1 SGHTS and CDR2 YDEGEE. The V end was cut by 4 bases, the J end by 0 bases, with 14 bases between. The CDR3 sequence is 16 residues long. CDR3 in DNA: TGTGCCAGCAGCCGACAGGTCCTATATAGCAATCAGCCCCAGCATTTT. Its protein is CASSRQVLYSNQPQHF.

This chain joins TRBV28 and TRBJ2-1; TRBD2 matches 12 bases. The junction had 9 bases not matched to a gene; V was cut back by 8 bases and J by 4 bases. The V gene's germline CDR1 is MDHEN and CDR2 SYDVKM. The CDR3 is 16 amino acids. This chain's CDR3 is CASVSPLAGGYNEQFF. The CDR3 DNA follows: TGTGCCAGCGTATCGCCCCTAGCGGGAGGGTACAATGAGCAGTTCTTC. Filled out from reference TRBV28 and TRBJ2-1, the complete variable domain reads DVKVTQSSRYLVKRTGEKVFLECVQDMDHENMFWYRQDPGLGLRLIYFSYDVKMKEKGDIPEGYSVSREKKERFSLILESASTNQTSMYLCASVSPLAGGYNEQFFGPGTRLTVL.

A note on this clone: At the DNA level, this CDR3 is encoded by other sequences in the same sample as well. This chain joins TRBV7-2 and TRBJ1-1; TRBD1 aligns across 9 bases. Germline V gives CDR1 SGHTA, CDR2 FQGNSA. V shed 3 bases and J 1 base; nucleotides not matched to a gene: 0. The length of the CDR3 is 14 residues. CDR3 coding DNA: TGTGCCAGCAGCTTGACAGGGGGGAACACTGAAGCTTTCTTT. Its translation: CASSLTGGNTEAFF.

DNA for the CDR3: TGTGCCAGCAGCTTAGAAAGGGGCAGATCGCAGTATTTT. This gives the protein CASSLERGRSQYF. The genes are TRBV11-3 and TRBJ2-3; possibly TRBD1 for D (5 bases). Between the trimmed V and J ends, which lost 0 bases and 10 bases, there was a span of 11 bases. Germline V gene lookup returns CDR1 SGHNT and CDR2 YENEEA. The CDR3 has 13 residues.